This T cell receptor (beta chain) comes out of a study of brain T cells in children with intractable seizures (dated by TCRdb to about 2021). Background for the entire study: As a first screen for immune gene transcripts, resected brain tissue from 40 to 60 pediatric epilepsy surgery cases was run on a NanoString immunology panel. Among the approximately twelve selected surgery cases, eight also had pre-surgery blood sequenced, leaving four with brain tissue only. Study-wide findings and limitations: Sequencing depth differed between pre- and post-surgery blood, so clones missing from the pre-surgery sample may reflect undersampling. Viral specificity was inferred only from CDR3 sequence similarity, and patients' HCMV serostatus was unknown.

Of note for this clone: Its target antigen remains unknown. Base-call qualities are not available, and no considerably larger clone is one nucleotide away.

V loses 4 bases of germline sequence and J loses 1 base, and the interval between the two ends is 13 bases. Measured from the cysteine to the phenylalanine, the CDR3 is 15 residues long. Only the CDR3 part of the read is kept: 45 bases, read in frame from the first base. The germline V gene yields SGHTA for CDR1 and FQGTGA for CDR2. The sample's time point label is to be understood as: blood from clinic visit 5 months post-surgery; TSC patient then seizure free. Surgery cases with the highest brain T cell transcript signatures were selected for TCR beta chain sequencing of brain tissue and, where available, blood. Prior to surgery, the patients had been treated with at least one anti-epileptic drug. The TCR-sequenced patients were children whose drug-resistant epilepsy was caused by tuberous sclerosis complex, focal cortical dysplasia, Rasmussen encephalitis or hemimegalencephaly. The Monarch genomic DNA purification kit was used to extract bulk genomic DNA from unsorted brain tissue and whole blood.

The immunoSEQ assay was applied to genomic DNA to generate the TCR beta chain sequences. The paper's data handling went like this. CDR3 sequences that did not begin with the conserved framework cysteine at position 104 were removed manually. To get clonality, the normalized Shannon's Diversity Index was subtracted from one, giving values from 0 (maximal diversity) to 1 (oligoclonal). To check whether a given CDR3 had different frequencies in two samples, for example brain versus blood, chi-squared comparison-of-proportions tests were used. Public clonotypes were identified by searching immuneACCESS, and similarity to known antiviral clonotypes was assessed with the VDJdb browser. Drawn from immuneACCESS, this table holds only the in-frame rearrangements with V and J called that TCRdb kept. Clones are partly lost; checked studies trace under half to an unresolved V gene and leave the rest unexplained. V, J and clone size were drawn from that table, and D and trimming were deduced from the DNA. The sample yields 340,000 or so clones; 93% were counted once. The ten largest clones represent under 7% of the sample.

The sequence came from a boy under three years old with tuberous sclerosis and intractable seizures. Source: peripheral blood, taken 4 to 5 months after surgery. The sequence is built from TRBV7-3 and TRBJ1-2, with the D gene call left open. The CDR3 corresponds to CASSSFADVNYGYTF. Here is the DNA: TGTGCCAGCAGCTCATTCGCGGACGTTAACTATGGCTACACCTTC.